The following is a TCR beta chain sequence with its context. Cohort 3 recovery required two negative PCRs, clearance, or symptom resolution. The sample belongs to a study of blood T cell repertoires in COVID-19. Study details: Samples of COVID-19 (acute and convalescent) were obtained from the United States, Italy and Spain.

Germline lookup yields CDR1 SGHTA and CDR2 FQGNSA. The CDR3 contains 16 residues. V lost 5 bases, J lost 6 bases, and 7 bases stayed unmatched. Original processing notes: Reference gene primer amplification gave nucleated cell count estimates. The protocol was immunoSEQ multiplex PCR, while the TCRdb copy is restricted to in-frame clones and leaves out a portion. That table is the source of V, J and clone size, and D and trimming were worked out from the DNA. The sample lists around 270,000 clones; 80% to 90% were seen once. The sequence was obtained from a woman aged 30 to 39 who had recovered from COVID-19. V usage is TRBV7-2 and J usage is TRBJ2-5; the match to TRBD2 covers 15 bases. What was sequenced was PBMCs or T cells enriched from blood (not recorded which). CDR3 protein: CASSTQGLAGGQTQYF. The CDR3 DNA reads as TGTGCCAGCAGCACCCAGGGACTAGCGGGGGGTCAGACCCAGTACTTC.